The subject of this entry is one T cell receptor (beta chain). This CDR3 has 15 amino acids. Per germline, CDR1 MNHEY and CDR2 SVGAGI. The junction had 5 bases not matched to a gene; V was cut back by 0 bases and J by 8 bases. Use of 60 Vbeta and 13 Jbeta primers characterized the PCR. Using immunoSEQ multiplex PCR, the repertoire was profiled, and TCRdb retains in-frame clones only, with some absent. Of about 200,000 clones detected, roughly 85% appear once; the ten largest clones hold around 4.8%. This sample is part of a study of cytomegalovirus exposure and HLA in healthy donors. The sequence was collected from a woman aged 30 to 39 in good health and CMV-seropositive. The sample consisted of PBMCs. V and J are TRBV6-5 and TRBJ2-1, with TRBD2 matching 9 bases. The CDR3: CASSYSGLASDEQFF. The CDR3 DNA sequence: TGTGCCAGCAGTTACTCCGGACTAGCGAGCGATGAGCAGTTCTTC.